This T cell receptor (beta chain) emerged from a study of blood T cells in healthy people across ages. V trimming: 5 bases; J trimming: 6 bases; junction bases outside the gene matches: 12. This CDR3 is built from 15 residues. In germline, CDR1 is SGHTA, CDR2 FQGNSA. Isolation per sample recovered at least 7 million PBMCs. The use of a sample-barcoded 5' primer and a J-beta primer mix characterized a second PCR of about 7 to 12 cycles. In TCRdb, the 5' RACE reads were re-called with MiXCR into one record per CDR3 protein. The table shows approximately 810,000 distinct CDR3 sequences, with 29% occurring only once. The study, taken as a whole, reports: Older age coincided with a roughly linear decline in TCR beta diversity per million T cells. Estimated diversity that came from one million T cells was considered an underestimate. For the donors, CMV status was unknown and possibly confounded expanded clonotype changes.

Of note for this clonotype: Its antigen is not known.

Material for sequencing was blood. The TCR sequence derives from a woman of 80 years or more in good health. The V gene is TRBV7-2, the J gene TRBJ1-1, with 7 bases that match TRBD1. The CDR3: CASSPRQGLEAEAFF. CDR3 sequence (DNA): TGTGCCAGCAGCCCGCGACAGGGCTTGGAGGCTGAAGCTTTCTTT.